Below, 15 T cell receptor beta chains from the same sample are listed, as sequenced in a study of blood T cell repertoires in COVID-19. Sequencing was performed with immunoSEQ multiplex PCR; in TCRdb, only in-frame clones are kept and a portion is missing. The sample gives over 85,000 clones, roughly 84% of which show up once; roughly an eighth is in the top ten. Specimen: peripheral blood. The receptor set was obtained from a human donor in a cohort sampled during active COVID-19.

The chain combines TRBV5-1 with TRBJ2-2, with D maybe TRBD1 (5 bases). This CDR3 contains 14 residues. The germline V gene has CDR1 SGHRS and CDR2 YFSETQ. V was trimmed by 1 base and J by 4 bases, leaving 8 bases between them. CDR3: CASSLLQGTGELFF. CDR3 sequence (DNA): TGCGCCAGCAGCTTGTTGCAGGGCACCGGGGAGCTGTTTTTT.

V gene TRBV5-1 combines with J gene TRBJ1-2; D remains ambiguous. CDR1 is SGHRS, CDR2 YFSETQ, per germline. Trimming pared 0 bases from V and 8 bases from J, leaving 5 bases between. The CDR3 runs 11 residues. CDR3 DNA sequence: TGCGCCAGCAGCTTGGATTCGGGCTACACCTTC. Translation gives CASSLDSGYTF.

This chain connects TRBV6-5 to TRBJ2-3; D not resolved. CDR3 length: 10 residues. Germline assignment: CDR1 MNHEY and CDR2 SVGAGI. Deletions cut 6 bases from V and 4 bases from J, with 2 bases between. The CDR3 loop reads CASSADTQYF. CDR3 sequence (DNA): TGTGCCAGCAGCGCAGATACGCAGTATTTT.

The J gene is TRBJ1-6, the V gene TRBV19; D not certain. From germline, CDR1 is LNHDA and CDR2 SQIVND (reference sequence). V was cut by 3 bases and J by 15 bases, with 9 bases left in between. CDR3 size: 11 residues. The CDR3 nucleotides are TGTGCCAGTAGTATCGGAGGTCTCCTCCACTTT. Protein sequence: CASSIGGLLHF.

CDR3 loop: CASSKEGQGTEKLFF. CDR3 DNA sequence: TGCGCCAGCAGCAAGGAGGGACAGGGAACTGAAAAACTGTTTTTT. The genes are TRBV5-1 and TRBJ1-4, with 9 bases lining up with TRBD1. V shed 4 bases and J 7 bases; nucleotides not matched to a gene: 8. Germline CDR1 reads SGHRS; CDR2 reads YFSETQ. This CDR3 has 15 residues. The variable domain in full, with the rest retrieved from reference TRBV5-1 and TRBJ1-4, is KAGVTQTPRYLIKTRGQQVTLSCSPISGHRSVSWYQQTPGQGLQFLFEYFSETQRNKGNFPGRFSGRQFSNSRSEMNVSTLELGDSALYLCASSKEGQGTEKLFFGSGTQLSVL.

CDR3 sequence: CASSLSVNTEAFF. The CDR3 DNA reads as TGCGCCAGCAGCTTGTCAGTGAACACTGAAGCTTTCTTT. The rearrangement uses TRBV5-1 and TRBJ1-1; D not certain. The CDR3 covers 13 residues. The germline V gene encodes CDR1 SGHRS and CDR2 YFSETQ. Trimming removed 1 base at V and 0 bases at J, with 4 bases between.

This chain uses TRBV3-1 (or the pseudogene TRBV3-2) with TRBJ1-2; D is unresolved. The germline V and J ends were trimmed by 1 base and 5 bases, with 14 bases remaining between them. The CDR3 loop spans 15 amino acids. CDR1 is LGHDT and CDR2 is YNNKEL in the germline V gene (reference sequence). The CDR3 region is CASSQAVAAEYGYTF. The CDR3 bases are TGTGCCAGCAGCCAAGCGGTAGCAGCGGAATATGGCTACACCTTC.

Only one count was recorded for this clone. The genes are TRBV4-3 and TRBJ2-3; D is possibly TRBD2 (6 bases). The germline gives CDR1 LGHNA, CDR2 YSLEER. V was trimmed by 0 bases and J by 1 base, leaving 11 bases between them. CDR3 length: 16 residues. The DNA of the CDR3 is TGCGCCAGCAGCCAAGAGCGGGACTTCCGCACAGATACGCAGTATTTT. This gives the protein CASSQERDFRTDTQYF.

The genes are TRBV6-5 and TRBJ2-7; 11 positions agree with TRBD2. CDR3 length equals 15 residues. Looked up from germline, CDR1 is MNHEY and CDR2 is SVGAGI. Unmatched junction bases numbered 5, after V lost 6 bases and J lost 1 base. The CDR3 region is CASRVTSGVSYEQYF. The DNA of the CDR3 is TGTGCCAGCAGAGTGACTAGCGGGGTTTCCTACGAGCAGTACTTC.

The V gene is TRBV5-1, the J gene TRBJ2-2; TRBD1 matches 7 bases. The CDR3 has 19 residues. Germline V gene data show CDR1 as SGHRS and CDR2 as YFSETQ. J gave up 0 bases and V 1 base, and 12 bases lay outside the gene matches. CDR3: CASSLFKGARSANTGELFF. CDR3 DNA: TGCGCCAGCAGCTTGTTCAAGGGGGCGCGTTCAGCGAACACCGGGGAGCTGTTTTTT.

The chain uses TRBV11-2 and TRBJ1-2, with 8 bases that match TRBD1. Germline V gene lookup returns CDR1 SGHAT and CDR2 FQNNGV. This CDR3 has 13 amino acids. J was trimmed by 8 bases and V by 5 bases; bases with no gene match: 7. CDR3: CASSLGQGRGYTF. The DNA of the CDR3 is TGTGCCAGCAGCCTCGGACAGGGTCGGGGCTACACCTTC.

The chain has TRBV7-9 and TRBJ1-5; D call uncertain. The germline gives CDR1 SEHNR, CDR2 FQNEAQ (reference sequence). There are 15 residues in the CDR3. V was shortened by 1 base and J by 4 bases, with 11 bases between the two germline ends. As DNA, the CDR3 is TGTGCCAGCAGCTTAGGTGGGAGCGTAAATCAGCCCCAGCATTTT. Protein sequence: CASSLGGSVNQPQHF. The full variable domain, in which reference TRBV7-9 and TRBJ1-5 provide the parts outside the CDR3, is DTGVSQNPRHKITKRGQNVTFRCDPISEHNRLYWYRQTLGQGPEFLTYFQNEAQLEKSRLLSDRFSAERPKGSFSTLEIQRTEQGDSAMYLCASSLGGSVNQPQHFGDGTRLSIL.

The chain uses TRBV18 and TRBJ2-7; TRBD2 matches at 9 bases. This CDR3 is built from 16 residues. The J segment lost 6 bases and the V segment lost 1 base, leaving 10 bases of the junction unmatched. Germline assignment: CDR1 KGHSH and CDR2 LQKENI. CDR3 DNA: TGTGCCAGCTCACCACGCGGTAGCGGGAGTGCGAGCGAGCAGTACTTC. It encodes CASSPRGSGSASEQYF.

With respect to this clone: Its ends do not fully match the called genes, so a read error is possible. The chain has TRBV12-3 or TRBV12-4 and TRBJ2-7, with D maybe TRBD1 (6 bases). The CDR3 length is 11 residues. The CDR3 nucleotides are TGTGCCAGCAGTCAAGGACAGCCCCCTTCCTTC. Its translation is CASSQGQPPSF.

The table lists this clone with a count of one. This chain links TRBV19 with TRBJ1-1; TRBD1 might be the D (6 bases). This CDR3 is built from 14 residues. Germline V CDR1 and CDR2: LNHDA, SQIVND (reference sequence). V gave up 3 bases and J gave up 5 bases, with 13 bases separating them. This chain's CDR3 is CASSMGHGSTEAFF. In DNA form, the CDR3 reads TGTGCCAGTAGTATGGGACACGGCTCGACTGAAGCTTTCTTT.